The text below deals with one T cell receptor (beta chain). Its antigen is currently unknown. TCRdb recomputed calls from the 5' RACE reads with MiXCR, one row per CDR3 protein. Of more than 250,000 distinct CDR3 sequences in the sample, around 17% were seen once. This sample stems from a study of T-cell memory formation after mild COVID-19. The study, taken as a whole, reports: The study found balanced CD4/CD8 in clones contracting day 15 to 85 and a CD4+ lean in later expanders.

This CDR3 contains 14 residues. V lost 5 bases, J lost 6 bases, and 6 bases stayed unmatched. In germline, CDR1 is SGHTA, CDR2 FQGNSA. This TCR derives from a man aged 18 to 35 who had mild COVID-19 (a few samples of this study predate the infection). Cell type and time point are not known. The sequenced sample was PBMCs or a T cell subset sorted from them (not recorded which). J is TRBJ2-2 and V is TRBV7-2, with 7 nucleotides matching TRBD1. CDR3 residues: CASSVDRDAGELFF. In nucleotides, the CDR3 is TGTGCCAGCAGCGTTGACAGGGACGCCGGGGAGCTGTTTTTT.